These 24 T cell receptor beta chains were sequenced from one sample in a study of blood T cell repertoires in COVID-19. The data were produced by immunoSEQ multiplex PCR, yet TCRdb's version contains in-frame clones alone and is incomplete. The sample shows under 140,000 clones, 88% of them seen only once. The material sequenced was peripheral blood. Receptors originate from a woman in her forties or fifties with acute or convalescent COVID-19.

The V call is TRBV10-3, the J call TRBJ2-3; TRBD2 matches at 7 bases. This CDR3 contains 14 residues. Unmatched junction bases numbered 5, after V lost 6 bases and J lost 2 bases. The V gene's germline CDR1 is ENHRY and CDR2 SYGVKD. In DNA form, the CDR3 reads TGTGCCATCAGAAAGGAGCGGGACACAGATACGCAGTATTTT. Its translation is CAIRKERDTDTQYF.

The V and J genes are TRBV12-3 or TRBV12-4 and TRBJ2-1; D ambiguous. The CDR3 consists of 11 residues. Trimming removed 1 base at V and 12 bases at J, with 7 bases between. This chain's CDR3 is CASSLGASQFF. The DNA of the CDR3 is TGTGCCAGCAGTTTAGGGGCGTCGCAGTTCTTC.

The chain joins TRBV4-2 to TRBJ2-3; unclear D gene. V was cut by 4 bases and J by 6 bases, with 11 bases left in between. The CDR3 is made up of 13 amino acids. Germline V gives CDR1 LGHNA, CDR2 YNFKEQ. The CDR3 spells CASSPLAADTQYF. CDR3 nucleotide sequence: TGTGCCAGCAGCCCCCTGGCGGCGGATACGCAGTATTTT.

V gene TRBV19 combines with J gene TRBJ1-6; 7 bases align to TRBD1. V was clipped by 0 bases and J by 9 bases; unmatched bases: 5. Germline V gives CDR1 LNHDA, CDR2 SQIVND (reference sequence). There are 15 residues in the CDR3. CDR3: CASSIEATGISPLHF. The DNA of the CDR3 is TGTGCCAGTAGTATAGAGGCGACAGGGATTTCACCCCTCCACTTT.

The chain combines TRBV30 with TRBJ1-1; no clear D. This CDR3 is built from 14 residues. Germline V lookup: CDR1 GTSNPN, CDR2 SVGIG (reference sequence). V was shortened by 0 bases and J by 0 bases, with 8 bases between the two germline ends. The CDR3 sequence is CAWSVDTLNTEAFF. DNA of the CDR3: TGTGCCTGGAGTGTTGACACTTTGAACACTGAAGCTTTCTTT.

V usage is TRBV5-4 and J usage is TRBJ2-1; 8 bases match TRBD2. The germline CDR1 and CDR2 sequences are SGHNT and YYREEE (reference sequence). CDR3 length equals 14 residues. Losses at the gene ends were 5 bases for V and 10 bases for J; bases not matched to a gene: 11. The CDR3 protein is CASSFGLAPSEQFF. The CDR3 DNA sequence: TGTGCCAGCAGTTTTGGACTAGCCCCCTCCGAGCAGTTCTTC.

The V call is TRBV5-1, the J call TRBJ1-1; tentatively, D is TRBD1 (6 bases). CDR3 length: 14 amino acids. V was pared by 4 bases and J by 4 bases, with 14 bases between. Germline CDR1 SGHRS, CDR2 YFSETQ. The CDR3 sequence: CASSAGGLVTEAFF. CDR3 DNA sequence: TGCGCCAGCAGCGCGGGGGGGCTAGTCACTGAAGCTTTCTTT.

The chain is built from TRBV2 and TRBJ2-1; 8 nucleotides align to TRBD2. The V gene end was trimmed by 6 bases and the J gene end by 8 bases; junction bases not matched to a gene: 3. CDR1 SNHLY and CDR2 FYNNEI come from the germline V gene. The CDR3 spans 12 residues. The chain's CDR3 is CASRGLVDEQFF. CDR3 DNA sequence: TGTGCCAGCAGGGGACTAGTCGATGAGCAGTTCTTC.

This clone was detected only once. The V gene is TRBV18, the J gene TRBJ2-1; 14 nucleotides line up with TRBD2. V gave up 2 bases and J gave up 7 bases; unmatched junction bases: 4. The CDR3 is 16 residues long. The germline V gene encodes CDR1 KGHSH and CDR2 LQKENI. The CDR3 spells CASSPGGTSGSNEQFF. Written as DNA, the CDR3 is TGTGCCAGCTCACCAGGAGGGACTAGCGGGAGTAATGAGCAGTTCTTC.

This clone showed up just a few times. CDR3 region: CASSPGTGVHQPQHF. CDR3 sequence (DNA): TGTGCCAGCAGCCCTGGGACAGGGGTTCATCAGCCCCAGCATTTT. The chain is built from TRBV3-1 (or the pseudogene TRBV3-2) and TRBJ1-5; TRBD1 aligns across 10 bases. Germline assignment: CDR1 LGHDT and CDR2 YNNKEL (reference sequence). V trimming: 4 bases; J trimming: 5 bases; junction bases outside the gene matches: 5. This CDR3 has 15 residues.

J is TRBJ2-7 and V is TRBV3-1 (or the pseudogene TRBV3-2), with 10 nucleotides matching TRBD2. CDR3 size: 17 residues. Unmatched junction bases numbered 9, after V lost 0 bases and J lost 4 bases. CDR1 and CDR2 from the germline V gene are LGHDT and YNNKEL (reference sequence). The CDR3 DNA reads TGTGCCAGCAGCCAAGATCCAAGCGGGAGGGCCGGATACGAGCAGTACTTC. Protein sequence: CASSQDPSGRAGYEQYF.

The chain combines TRBV5-1 with TRBJ1-2; D unresolved. V was trimmed by 0 bases and J by 4 bases, leaving 16 bases between them. This CDR3 region has 16 residues. Germline CDR1 is SGHRS and CDR2 is YFSETQ. The CDR3 nucleotides are TGCGCCAGCAGCTTGGTGGCCCCAAAGGGAGGCTATGGCTACACCTTC. Translated: CASSLVAPKGGYGYTF.

This chain joins TRBV5-4 and TRBJ2-3; 7 nucleotides line up with TRBD1. The CDR3 has 15 amino acids. V lost 0 bases to trimming and J lost 0 bases; unmatched junction nucleotides: 1. Germline V gene data show CDR1 as SGHNT and CDR2 as YYREEE (reference sequence). DNA for the CDR3: TGTGCCAGCAGCTTGGAGGGGGCTAGCACAGATACGCAGTATTTT. It specifies CASSLEGASTDTQYF.

The chain links TRBV7-2 to TRBJ1-1; D is ambiguous. This CDR3 has 14 amino acids. CDR1 and CDR2 (germline): SGHTA, FQGNSA. Trimming cost V 2 bases and J 2 bases, with 9 bases left between them. DNA for the CDR3: TGTGCCAGCAGCTTATTTGGCGGTAACACTGAAGCTTTCTTT. It translates to CASSLFGGNTEAFF. Using reference TRBV7-2 and TRBJ1-1 for the parts outside the CDR3, the full variable domain is GAGVSQSPSNKVTEKGKDVELRCDPISGHTALYWYRQSLGQGLEFLIYFQGNSAPDKSGLPSDRFSAERTGGSVSTLTIQRTQQEDSAVYLCASSLFGGNTEAFFGQGTRLTVV.

The genes are TRBV24-1 and TRBJ2-1, with 15 bases aligning to TRBD2. CDR3 size: 17 residues. Germline V gene data show CDR1 as KGHDR and CDR2 as SFDVKD. V shed 4 bases, J shed 2 bases, and the junction held 2 bases outside the gene matches. This CDR3 reads CATSERTSGRAYNEQFF. The CDR3 DNA is TGTGCCACCAGTGAAAGGACTAGCGGGAGGGCCTACAATGAGCAGTTCTTC.

V usage is TRBV11-3 and J usage is TRBJ2-3; D may be TRBD1 (5 bases). This CDR3 is 15 amino acids long. Germline V lookup: CDR1 SGHNT, CDR2 YENEEA. V was pared by 3 bases and J by 6 bases, with 16 bases between. CDR3 nucleotide sequence: TGTGCCAGCAGCTTGCAGGGTACCCTCGGGGATACGCAGTATTTT. Translation: CASSLQGTLGDTQYF.

Here the CDR3 DNA reads TGTGCCATCTCACAGGAGACCTGGCATGGCTACACCTTC. This encodes CAISQETWHGYTF. This chain uses TRBV10-3 with TRBJ1-2; D perhaps matches TRBD1 (5 bases). This CDR3 has 13 amino acids. Germline V gene sequence: CDR1 ENHRY, CDR2 SYGVKD. Between the trimmed V and J ends, which lost 8 bases and 6 bases, there was a span of 16 bases.

V is TRBV18 and J is TRBJ1-1; 7 bases fit TRBD1. Germline V gene data show CDR1 as KGHSH and CDR2 as LQKENI. The CDR3 extends over 14 amino acids. V lost 6 bases and J lost 0; bases outside the gene matches: 4. The CDR3 loop reads CASSRDRMNTEAFF. In nucleotides, the CDR3 is TGTGCCAGCTCGCGGGACAGAATGAACACTGAAGCTTTCTTT. The full variable domain, with the rest looked up from reference TRBV18 and TRBJ1-1, is NAGVMQNPRHLVRRRGQEARLRCSPMKGHSHVYWYRQLPEEGLKFMVYLQKENIIDESGMPKERFSAEFPKEGPSILRIQQVVRGDSAAYFCASSRDRMNTEAFFGQGTRLTVV.

This chain joins TRBV29-1 and TRBJ1-1; unclear D gene. V was shortened by 5 bases and J by 2 bases, with 12 bases between the two germline ends. This CDR3 comprises 13 residues. Germline V gives CDR1 SQVTM, CDR2 ANQGSEA. CDR3 DNA sequence: TGCAGCGTTCACGGTCCGTCCAACACTGAAGCTTTCTTT. Translated: CSVHGPSNTEAFF.

The rearrangement uses TRBV27 and TRBJ2-3; 16 positions match TRBD2. The CDR3 is 20 residues long. CDR1 is MNHEY and CDR2 is SMNVEV in the germline V gene (reference sequence). V was pared by 0 bases and J by 4 bases, with 10 bases of the junction left unmatched. CDR3: CASSLSAPGTSGRAPDTQYF. CDR3 sequence (DNA): TGTGCCAGCAGTTTATCTGCCCCCGGGACTAGCGGGAGGGCCCCAGATACGCAGTATTTT.

The rearrangement links TRBV7-2 to TRBJ2-7, with 14 bases aligning to TRBD2. This CDR3 spans 16 amino acids. Germline V CDR1 and CDR2: SGHTA, FQGNSA. V shed 1 base, J shed 5 bases, and the junction held 4 bases outside the gene matches. CDR3 sequence: CASSLGGTSGSNEQYF. The CDR3 bases are TGTGCCAGCAGCTTAGGCGGGACTAGCGGGAGCAACGAGCAGTACTTC. Combining the CDR3 with reference TRBV7-2 and TRBJ2-7 gives the whole variable domain GAGVSQSPSNKVTEKGKDVELRCDPISGHTALYWYRQSLGQGLEFLIYFQGNSAPDKSGLPSDRFSAERTGGSVSTLTIQRTQQEDSAVYLCASSLGGTSGSNEQYFGPGTRLTVT.

Concerning this clone: An end of the junction does not agree with germline; a read error may underlie this. The V and J genes are TRBV6-1 and TRBJ1-2; 7 positions agree with TRBD1. The length of the CDR3 is 13 residues. Germline V gene sequence: CDR1 MNHNS, CDR2 SASEGT. The CDR3 nucleotides read TGTGCCAGCCGTGAGGGGGCTTTCGATGGCTACACCTTC. Amino acid sequence: CASREGAFDGYTF.

The V call is TRBV6-2 or TRBV6-3, the J call TRBJ1-1; D is ambiguous. V lost 6 bases to trimming and J lost 7 bases, with 9 bases between them. The CDR3 runs to 11 residues. Germline assignment: CDR1 MNHEY and CDR2 SVGEGT. CDR3 DNA sequence: TGTGCCAGCAGCCTCTCCTTTGAAGCTTTCTTT. Protein: CASSLSFEAFF.

This rearrangement joins TRBV30 to TRBJ1-3; the D gene is possibly TRBD1 (6 bases). V was cut by 2 bases and J by 2 bases, with 28 bases left in between. The germline V gene has CDR1 GTSNPN and CDR2 SVGIG (reference sequence). CDR3 length equals 20 residues. Here the CDR3 reads CAWSSFTGTVSVLTGNTIYF. In DNA form, the CDR3 reads TGTGCCTGGAGTTCGTTCACAGGGACGGTCTCAGTTCTAACTGGAAACACCATATATTTT.